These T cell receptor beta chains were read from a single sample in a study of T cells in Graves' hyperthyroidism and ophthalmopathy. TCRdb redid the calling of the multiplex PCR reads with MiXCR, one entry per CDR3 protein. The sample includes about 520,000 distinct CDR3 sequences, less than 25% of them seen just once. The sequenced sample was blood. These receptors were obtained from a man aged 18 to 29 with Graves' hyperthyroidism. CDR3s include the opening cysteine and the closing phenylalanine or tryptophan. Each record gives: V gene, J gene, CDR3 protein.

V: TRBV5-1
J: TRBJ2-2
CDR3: CASSLLGPVSSNTGELFF

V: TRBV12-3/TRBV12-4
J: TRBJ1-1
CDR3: CASNNGGNLVNTEAFF

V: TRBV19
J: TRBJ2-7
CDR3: CAAGFQHEQYF

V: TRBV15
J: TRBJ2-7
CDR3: CATSRDRQAGSYEQYF

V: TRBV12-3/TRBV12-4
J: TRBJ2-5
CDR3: CASSPRDYQETQYF

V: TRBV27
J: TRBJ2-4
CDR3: CASSGTDTVAKNIQYF

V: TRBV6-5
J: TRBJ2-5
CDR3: CASSYAGLATQYF

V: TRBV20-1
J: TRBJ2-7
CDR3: CSARDPNSGGPKTYEQYF

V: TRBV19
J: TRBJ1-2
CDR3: CARTRDRDRNYGYTF

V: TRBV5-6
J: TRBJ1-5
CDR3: CASSLSGRPGGSNQPQHF

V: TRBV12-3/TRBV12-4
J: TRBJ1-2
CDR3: CASGTWSGYGYTF

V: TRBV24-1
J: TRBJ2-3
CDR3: CATSPGGLGDTQYF

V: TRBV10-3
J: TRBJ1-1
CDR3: CAISESVRTMNTEAFF

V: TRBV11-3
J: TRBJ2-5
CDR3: CASGSLEGETQYF

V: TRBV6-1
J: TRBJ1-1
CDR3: CASKGRVMNTEAFF

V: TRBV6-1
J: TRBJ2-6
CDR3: CASSEAPEGANVLTF

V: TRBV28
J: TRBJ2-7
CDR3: CASSFSASGSYEQYF

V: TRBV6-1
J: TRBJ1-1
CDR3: CASSEARVHRAEAFF

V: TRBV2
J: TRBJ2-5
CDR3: CASQKGEETQYF

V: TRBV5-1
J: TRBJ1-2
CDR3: CASSLEGRSVNYGYTF

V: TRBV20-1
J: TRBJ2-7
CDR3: CSAQTPGTGMNEQYF

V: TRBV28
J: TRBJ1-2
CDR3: CASSSVPANYGYTF